This T cell receptor beta chain was identified during a study of T cell repertoires in cytomegalovirus infection. Study details: In public TCR beta signatures, there were indications of both CMV infection and matching HLA type. Points from the study as a whole: The ex vivo response showed dominance by HLA-C-restricted CMV-specific TCR beta clonotypes.

TCRdb processed the reads anew with MiXCR; each CDR3 protein has one entry. The table has roughly 990,000 distinct CDR3 sequences, less than 40% seen once. This clonotype has a count of ten or more. What it binds is unknown. The sequence was obtained from a human donor in good health (CMV status not recorded). Some clones in this sample may be carry-over from other donors' samples. Material: cultured CD8+ T cells from PBMCs, obtained from culture after CMV antigen stimulation.

This CDR3 is CASSFNGGELFF. The CDR3 region has the DNA TGTGCCAGCAGCTTCAACGGCGGGGAGCTGTTTTTT. The rearrangement links TRBV7-6 to TRBJ2-2; D is uncertain. V lost 3 bases and J 7 bases, leaving 6 bases between the germline ends. This CDR3 region has 12 residues. Germline lookup yields CDR1 SGHVS and CDR2 FNYEAQ.